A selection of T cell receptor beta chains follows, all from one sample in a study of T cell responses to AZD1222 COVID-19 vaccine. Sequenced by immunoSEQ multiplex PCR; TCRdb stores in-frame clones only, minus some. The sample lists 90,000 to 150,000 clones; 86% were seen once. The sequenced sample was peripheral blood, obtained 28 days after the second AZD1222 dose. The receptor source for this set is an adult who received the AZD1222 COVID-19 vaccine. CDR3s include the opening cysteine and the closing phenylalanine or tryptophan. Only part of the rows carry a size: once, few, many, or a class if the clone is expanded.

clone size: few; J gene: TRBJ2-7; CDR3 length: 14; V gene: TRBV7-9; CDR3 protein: CASSLALDTYEQYF
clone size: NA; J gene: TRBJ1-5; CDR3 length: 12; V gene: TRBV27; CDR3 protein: CASGTVNQPQHF
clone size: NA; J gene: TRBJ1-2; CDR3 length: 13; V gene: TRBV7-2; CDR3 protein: CASGTGLGYGYTF
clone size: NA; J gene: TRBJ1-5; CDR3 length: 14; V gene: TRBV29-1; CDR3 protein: CSAKQGGDNQPQHF
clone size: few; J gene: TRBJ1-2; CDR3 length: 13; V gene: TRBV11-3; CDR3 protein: CASSLDTGDGYTF
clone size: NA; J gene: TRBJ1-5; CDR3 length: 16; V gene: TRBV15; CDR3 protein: CATSISGHLANQPQHF
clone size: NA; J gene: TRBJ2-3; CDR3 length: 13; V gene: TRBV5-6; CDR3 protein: CASSLTNTDTQYF
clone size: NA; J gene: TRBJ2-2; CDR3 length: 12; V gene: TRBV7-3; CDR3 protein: CASSLNEGELFF
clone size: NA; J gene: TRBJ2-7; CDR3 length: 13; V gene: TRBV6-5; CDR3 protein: CASKGQASYEQYF
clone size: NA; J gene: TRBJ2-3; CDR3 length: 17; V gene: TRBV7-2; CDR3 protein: CASSFSSGGLSTDTQYF
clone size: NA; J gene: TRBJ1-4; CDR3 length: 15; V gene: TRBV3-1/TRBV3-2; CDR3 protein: CASSQGGTANEKLFF
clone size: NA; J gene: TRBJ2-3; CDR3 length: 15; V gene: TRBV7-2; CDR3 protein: CASSPGGGRRDTQYF
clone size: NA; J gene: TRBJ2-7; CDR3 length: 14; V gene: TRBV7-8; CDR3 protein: CASSLGPLFYEQYF
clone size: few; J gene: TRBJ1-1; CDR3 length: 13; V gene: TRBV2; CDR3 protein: CASSEVWNTEAFF
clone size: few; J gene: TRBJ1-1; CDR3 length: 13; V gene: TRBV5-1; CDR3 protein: CASSGQGGTEAFF
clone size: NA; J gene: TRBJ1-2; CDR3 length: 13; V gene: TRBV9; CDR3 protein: CASSVDSAYGYTF
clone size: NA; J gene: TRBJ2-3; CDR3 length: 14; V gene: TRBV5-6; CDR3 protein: CASSLEQHTDTQYF